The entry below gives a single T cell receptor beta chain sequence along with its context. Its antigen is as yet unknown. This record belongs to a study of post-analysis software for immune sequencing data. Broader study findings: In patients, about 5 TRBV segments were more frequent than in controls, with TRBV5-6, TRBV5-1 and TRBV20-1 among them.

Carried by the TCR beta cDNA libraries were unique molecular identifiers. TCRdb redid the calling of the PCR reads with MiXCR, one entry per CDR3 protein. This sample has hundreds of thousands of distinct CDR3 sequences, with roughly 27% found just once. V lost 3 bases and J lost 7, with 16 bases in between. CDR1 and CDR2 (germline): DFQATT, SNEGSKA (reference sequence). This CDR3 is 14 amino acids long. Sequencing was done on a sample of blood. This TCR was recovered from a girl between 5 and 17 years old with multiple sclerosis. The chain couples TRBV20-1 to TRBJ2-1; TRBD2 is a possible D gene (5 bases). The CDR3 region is CSASTRGVKNEQFF. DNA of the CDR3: TGCAGTGCTAGCACCCGGGGTGTAAAGAATGAGCAGTTCTTC.